A few counts support the clone carrying this TCR beta chain. No antigen is known for it. This CDR3 has 16 residues. Trimming removed 0 bases at V and 6 bases at J, with 17 bases between. The V gene's germline CDR1 is MNHEY and CDR2 SVGAGI. Template came from bulk tumor genomic DNA, at 600 ng per sample. Biopsies that were spaced far apart were taken, several per primary tumor, during surgery. Undergoing curative surgery were patients whose non-small cell lung cancer was untreated and newly diagnosed. The sample originates from a study of immune heterogeneity within non-small cell lung tumors. In the study overall: In total, the tumors were 4 squamous cell carcinomas, around ten non-squamous carcinomas and 1 not otherwise specified. Study-level points and caveats: Alongside site-unique high-frequency clones, identical dominant CDR3 beta clonotypes recurred across tumor sites within a patient.

TCR beta CDR3 regions came from multiplex PCR with 32 forward V and 13 reverse J primers. One entry per CDR3 protein results from TCRdb running MiXCR on the multiplex PCR reads. The sample comprises over 5,500 distinct CDR3 sequences, approximately 20% of which are singletons, and about 16% rests with the top ten. The clonotype comes from a man aged 60-69 years with non-small cell lung cancer. V is TRBV6-5 and J is TRBJ1-2; D may be TRBD1 (5 bases). Material for sequencing was lung tumor tissue. CDR3 protein: CASSYSGLTGVNGYTF. The CDR3 DNA reads TGTGCCAGCAGTTACTCGGGGTTAACGGGGGTCAATGGCTACACCTTC.